Sequencing of this T cell receptor (beta chain) was carried out in a study of shared clonotypes between healthy human individuals. Study at large: The donor pool was made up of a couple of women and a few men aged 18 to 49.

V gave up 7 bases and J gave up 0 bases, with 7 bases separating them. The CDR3 length is 13 residues. Per the germline V gene, CDR1 is SGHNT and CDR2 is YYREEE (reference sequence). Participating donors were healthy, HIV-negative adults free of recent acute infections or vaccinations. A deep-level run was used for the assay. Replicate PCRs for unsorted PBMC used approximately 0.3 ug DNA (approximately 30,000 T cell genomes). Some clones are missing from TCRdb's copy, which holds only in-frame ones; the method was immunoSEQ multiplex PCR. The sample shows approximately 460,000 clones, roughly three quarters of them seen only once. On this clone: This likely stems from a read error, as it lies one base from a far larger clone.

Sequencing was carried out using PBMCs. The V gene is TRBV5-4, the J gene TRBJ2-2, with TRBD2 as a possible D gene (5 bases). The sequence derives from a woman aged 40 to 50 in good health. Some clones in this sample may be carry-over from other donors' samples. The CDR3 spells CASWGANTGELFF. The CDR3 DNA is TGTGCCAGCTGGGGAGCGAACACCGGGGAGCTGTTTTTT.